This is a list of T cell receptor beta chains from one sample in a study of CD8+ T cells in alopecia areata. Method: immunoSEQ multiplex PCR; TCRdb's copy keeps in-frame clones and lacks some. In the table there are some 200,000 clones, roughly 50% of which are singletons. This specimen consisted of CD4+ T cells sorted from blood, obtained at week 24, from a patient treated with tofacitinib. All receptors come from a human donor with alopecia areata. CDR3s include the opening cysteine and the closing phenylalanine or tryptophan. The D gene is left open where the match is weak. Clone size appears in some rows only: once, few, many, or a class for an expanded clone.

v_gene: TRBV7-2
abundance: .
d_gene: .
j_gene: TRBJ2-5
CDR3nt: TGTGCCAGCAGCGTCTACCGGACAGAAGAGACCCAGTACTTC
CDR3aa: CASSVYRTEETQYF

v_gene: TRBV5-1
abundance: .
d_gene: TRBD1
j_gene: TRBJ2-7
CDR3nt: TGCGCCAGCAGCTTGACGACAGGGCTGAACTACGAGCAGTACTTC
CDR3aa: CASSLTTGLNYEQYF

v_gene: TRBV4-1
abundance: .
d_gene: TRBD2
j_gene: TRBJ2-1
CDR3nt: TGCGCCAGCAGCCAAGGGGTGACTAGCGCCCAGGGCGGGCAGTTCTTC
CDR3aa: CASSQGVTSAQGGQFF

v_gene: TRBV18
abundance: .
d_gene: .
j_gene: TRBJ2-5
CDR3nt: TGTGCCAGCTCACTGGGAACTCAAGAGACCCAGTACTTC
CDR3aa: CASSLGTQETQYF

v_gene: TRBV9
abundance: .
d_gene: .
j_gene: TRBJ2-4
CDR3nt: TGTGCCAGCAGCGTGGGGACAAGACTGTACTTC
CDR3aa: CASSVGTRLYF

v_gene: TRBV18
abundance: .
d_gene: .
j_gene: TRBJ2-3
CDR3nt: TGTGCCAGCTCACCCCCGGCTGCGGGGAGAGCCGGGAATTTT
CDR3aa: CASSPPAAGRAGNF

v_gene: TRBV7-9
abundance: .
d_gene: TRBD1
j_gene: TRBJ2-3
CDR3nt: TGTGCCAGCAGCTTGGGACAGATATCCACAGATACGCAGTATTTT
CDR3aa: CASSLGQISTDTQYF

v_gene: TRBV10-3
abundance: few
d_gene: .
j_gene: TRBJ1-2
CDR3nt: TGTGCCATCATGGGTAGTATGTATGGCTACACCTTC
CDR3aa: CAIMGSMYGYTF

v_gene: TRBV6-5
abundance: .
d_gene: .
j_gene: TRBJ1-5
CDR3nt: TGTGCCAGCAGACGCGGGACGGGCAATCAGCCCCAGCATTTT
CDR3aa: CASRRGTGNQPQHF

v_gene: TRBV5-1
abundance: once
d_gene: .
j_gene: TRBJ2-1
CDR3nt: TGCGCCAGCAGCCCCGGTCGTAACTCCTACAATGAGCAGTTCTTC
CDR3aa: CASSPGRNSYNEQFF

v_gene: TRBV29-1
abundance: .
d_gene: .
j_gene: TRBJ2-5
CDR3nt: TGCAGCGTTGATCCTTTGGAGGGAGAGACCCAGTACTTC
CDR3aa: CSVDPLEGETQYF

v_gene: TRBV29-1
abundance: few
d_gene: .
j_gene: TRBJ2-5
CDR3nt: TGCAGCGTTGTAGCCGGGCCTTCCCAAGAGACCCAGTACTTC
CDR3aa: CSVVAGPSQETQYF

v_gene: TRBV7-2
abundance: .
d_gene: .
j_gene: TRBJ1-4
CDR3nt: TGTGCCAGCAGCTCCCGGGACGGATCTAATGAAAAACTGTTTTTT
CDR3aa: CASSSRDGSNEKLFF

v_gene: TRBV2
abundance: .
d_gene: TRBD2
j_gene: TRBJ2-1
CDR3nt: TGTGCCAGCAGCGAACTAGCGGGGGGGTACAATGAGCAGTTCTTC
CDR3aa: CASSELAGGYNEQFF

v_gene: TRBV5-1
abundance: .
d_gene: .
j_gene: TRBJ1-4
CDR3nt: TGCGCCAGCAGCGCTCGACAGGCAACTAATGAAAAACTGTTTTTT
CDR3aa: CASSARQATNEKLFF

v_gene: TRBV10-3
abundance: .
d_gene: .
j_gene: TRBJ1-1
CDR3nt: TGTGCCATCAGCGGAGGGAGAGGGGCGGGCACGGACACTGAAGCTTTCTTT
CDR3aa: CAISGGRGAGTDTEAFF

v_gene: TRBV7-8
abundance: .
d_gene: .
j_gene: TRBJ1-2
CDR3nt: TGTGCCAGCAGCTTAGCTCGGGGTGGTGGCTACACCTTC
CDR3aa: CASSLARGGGYTF

v_gene: TRBV6-5
abundance: few
d_gene: .
j_gene: TRBJ1-2
CDR3nt: TGTGCCAGCAGCGAGGGGGGCTATGGCTACACCTTC
CDR3aa: CASSEGGYGYTF

v_gene: TRBV15
abundance: .
d_gene: .
j_gene: TRBJ1-5
CDR3nt: TGTGCCACCAGCAGAGTGGGCGGCAATCAGCCCCAGCATTTT
CDR3aa: CATSRVGGNQPQHF

v_gene: TRBV28
abundance: .
d_gene: .
j_gene: TRBJ1-2
CDR3nt: TGTGCCAGCAGTTTATGGGGCACGGACTATGGCTACACCTTC
CDR3aa: CASSLWGTDYGYTF

v_gene: TRBV10-3
abundance: few
d_gene: .
j_gene: TRBJ2-3
CDR3nt: TGTGCCATCAGAGAAAGGGATACGCAGTATTTT
CDR3aa: CAIRERDTQYF

v_gene: TRBV6-5
abundance: .
d_gene: TRBD1
j_gene: TRBJ1-1
CDR3nt: TGTGCCAGCAGTTACTCGATAACAGGGGGACGTGAAGCTTTCTTT
CDR3aa: CASSYSITGGREAFF

v_gene: TRBV5-1
abundance: .
d_gene: .
j_gene: TRBJ2-7
CDR3nt: TGCGCCAGCAGCCCCTCAGACATCTACGAGCAGTACTTC
CDR3aa: CASSPSDIYEQYF

v_gene: TRBV28
abundance: .
d_gene: .
j_gene: TRBJ2-3
CDR3nt: TGTGCCAGCAGTCCCGCGGGTCGCACAGATACGCAGTATTTT
CDR3aa: CASSPAGRTDTQYF

v_gene: TRBV5-6
abundance: .
d_gene: .
j_gene: TRBJ2-1
CDR3nt: TGTGCCAGCAGCTTCGGGGCCGAATGGCAGTTCTTC
CDR3aa: CASSFGAEWQFF

v_gene: TRBV4-1
abundance: .
d_gene: TRBD1
j_gene: TRBJ2-5
CDR3nt: TGCGCCAGCAGCCACCCGGACAGGATGGAGACCCAGTACTTC
CDR3aa: CASSHPDRMETQYF

v_gene: TRBV5-1
abundance: .
d_gene: TRBD1
j_gene: TRBJ1-4
CDR3nt: TGCGCCAGCAGTACAGGGGAGTCAAATGAAAAACTGTTTTTT
CDR3aa: CASSTGESNEKLFF

v_gene: TRBV2
abundance: .
d_gene: .
j_gene: TRBJ2-5
CDR3nt: TGTGCCAGCAGTGTAGATGAAGAGACCCAGTACTTC
CDR3aa: CASSVDEETQYF

v_gene: TRBV10-3
abundance: few
d_gene: TRBD1
j_gene: TRBJ2-7
CDR3nt: TGTGCCACCCGGGACAGCTCCTACGAGCAGTACTTC
CDR3aa: CATRDSSYEQYF

v_gene: TRBV4-2
abundance: few
d_gene: .
j_gene: TRBJ1-1
CDR3nt: TGTGCCAGCAGCCCAGGGAACACTGAAGCTTTCTTT
CDR3aa: CASSPGNTEAFF

v_gene: TRBV5-1
abundance: few
d_gene: TRBD1
j_gene: TRBJ2-1
CDR3nt: TGCGCCAGCAGCGTGACAGGGGTAAATGAGCAGTTCTTC
CDR3aa: CASSVTGVNEQFF

v_gene: TRBV10-3
abundance: few
d_gene: .
j_gene: TRBJ2-1
CDR3nt: TGTGCCATCAGTGGGAAACAGGGAGTGGCCGACAATGAGCAGTTCTTC
CDR3aa: CAISGKQGVADNEQFF

v_gene: TRBV2
abundance: few
d_gene: .
j_gene: TRBJ2-5
CDR3nt: TGTGCCAGCAGTGAAGGCGAACTAGCAGAGACCCAGTACTTC
CDR3aa: CASSEGELAETQYF

v_gene: TRBV11-2
abundance: .
d_gene: TRBD1
j_gene: TRBJ2-3
CDR3nt: TGTGCCAGCAGCTTAAACAGGGGAGGCACAGATACGCAGTATTTT
CDR3aa: CASSLNRGGTDTQYF

v_gene: TRBV5-1
abundance: .
d_gene: .
j_gene: TRBJ1-1
CDR3nt: TGCGCCAGCAGCTTGGTTCGGGGAGGGGACACTGAAGCTTTCTTT
CDR3aa: CASSLVRGGDTEAFF

v_gene: TRBV30
abundance: .
d_gene: .
j_gene: TRBJ2-2
CDR3nt: TGTGCCTGGAGTGTATCGGGGGAGGGGGAGCTGTTTTTT
CDR3aa: CAWSVSGEGELFF

v_gene: TRBV6-6
abundance: .
d_gene: .
j_gene: TRBJ1-1
CDR3nt: TGTGCCAGTGTTCGGGCAGTGAACACTGAAGCTTTCTTT
CDR3aa: CASVRAVNTEAFF

v_gene: TRBV10-2
abundance: once
d_gene: TRBD2
j_gene: TRBJ2-3
CDR3nt: TGCGCCAGCAGTGCGCCGATAGCGGGGATTAGCACAGATACGCAGTATTTT
CDR3aa: CASSAPIAGISTDTQYF

v_gene: TRBV29-1
abundance: .
d_gene: TRBD1
j_gene: TRBJ1-2
CDR3nt: TGCAGCGTTTACGGGACAGATCGTCGCGGCTACACCTTC
CDR3aa: CSVYGTDRRGYTF

v_gene: TRBV5-4
abundance: .
d_gene: .
j_gene: TRBJ2-5
CDR3nt: TGTGCCAGCAGCTTGGGATCCGTTATACGGGAGACCCAGTACTTC
CDR3aa: CASSLGSVIRETQYF

v_gene: TRBV18
abundance: .
d_gene: TRBD1
j_gene: TRBJ2-7
CDR3nt: TGTGCCAGCTCACTCGGGACAGGGGGCTCCTACGAGCAGTACTTC
CDR3aa: CASSLGTGGSYEQYF

v_gene: TRBV30
abundance: once
d_gene: .
j_gene: TRBJ1-5
CDR3nt: TGTGCCTGGAGTGGAACAGGGTTTCAGCCCCAGCATTTT
CDR3aa: CAWSGTGFQPQHF

v_gene: TRBV10-3
abundance: .
d_gene: TRBD1
j_gene: TRBJ2-7
CDR3nt: TGTGCCACCGGGACAGGGCAATACGAGCAGTACTTC
CDR3aa: CATGTGQYEQYF

v_gene: TRBV6-5
abundance: once
d_gene: TRBD1
j_gene: TRBJ1-2
CDR3nt: TGTGCCAGCAGTTTTGGGACAGGGAGCTATGGCTACACCTTC
CDR3aa: CASSFGTGSYGYTF

v_gene: TRBV10-3
abundance: .
d_gene: TRBD2
j_gene: TRBJ2-1
CDR3nt: TGTGCCATCAGTGCTTCTAGCGGTTCAACCTACAATGAGCAGTTCTTC
CDR3aa: CAISASSGSTYNEQFF

v_gene: TRBV4-3
abundance: .
d_gene: TRBD2
j_gene: TRBJ2-1
CDR3nt: TGCGCCAGCAGCCAACCTCAAGGGACTAGCGGAAACAATGAGCAGTTCTTC
CDR3aa: CASSQPQGTSGNNEQFF

v_gene: TRBV6-5
abundance: .
d_gene: TRBD1
j_gene: TRBJ2-5
CDR3nt: TGTGCCAGCAGGACCACAGGGGCTGAGACCCAGTACTTC
CDR3aa: CASRTTGAETQYF

v_gene: TRBV10-3
abundance: .
d_gene: TRBD1
j_gene: TRBJ2-5
CDR3nt: TGTGCCATCAGTGGTCTGGACAGGGAGCAAGAGACCCAGTACTTC
CDR3aa: CAISGLDREQETQYF